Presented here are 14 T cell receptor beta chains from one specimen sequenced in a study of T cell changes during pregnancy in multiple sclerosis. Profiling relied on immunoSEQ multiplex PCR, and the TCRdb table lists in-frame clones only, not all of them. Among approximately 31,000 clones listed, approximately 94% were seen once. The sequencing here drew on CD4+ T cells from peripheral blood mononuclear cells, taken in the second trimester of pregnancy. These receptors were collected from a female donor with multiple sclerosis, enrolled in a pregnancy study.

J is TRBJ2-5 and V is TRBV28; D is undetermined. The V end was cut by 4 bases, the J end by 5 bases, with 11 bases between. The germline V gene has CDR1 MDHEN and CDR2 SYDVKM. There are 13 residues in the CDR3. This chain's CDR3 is CASSYERAETQYF. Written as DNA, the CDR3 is TGTGCCAGCAGTTACGAAAGAGCGGAGACCCAGTACTTC.

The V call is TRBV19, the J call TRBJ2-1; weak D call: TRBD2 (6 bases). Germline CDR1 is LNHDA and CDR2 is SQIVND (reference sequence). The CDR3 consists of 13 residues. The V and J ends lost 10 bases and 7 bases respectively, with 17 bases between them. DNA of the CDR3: TGTGCCACCCGGCTAGCGATTCAAAATGAGCAGTTCTTC. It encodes CATRLAIQNEQFF.

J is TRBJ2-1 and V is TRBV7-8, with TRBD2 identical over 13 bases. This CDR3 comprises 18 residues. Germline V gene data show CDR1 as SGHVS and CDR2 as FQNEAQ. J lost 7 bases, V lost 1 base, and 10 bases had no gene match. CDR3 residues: CASSLVFFGTSGTNEQFF. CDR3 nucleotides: TGTGCCAGCAGCTTAGTGTTCTTTGGGACTAGCGGGACGAATGAGCAGTTCTTC.

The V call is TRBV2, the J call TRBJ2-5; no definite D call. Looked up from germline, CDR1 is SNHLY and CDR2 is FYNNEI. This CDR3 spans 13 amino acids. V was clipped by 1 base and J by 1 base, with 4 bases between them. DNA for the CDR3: TGTGCCAGCAGTGAAGTAGTCCAAGAGACCCAGTACTTC. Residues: CASSEVVQETQYF.

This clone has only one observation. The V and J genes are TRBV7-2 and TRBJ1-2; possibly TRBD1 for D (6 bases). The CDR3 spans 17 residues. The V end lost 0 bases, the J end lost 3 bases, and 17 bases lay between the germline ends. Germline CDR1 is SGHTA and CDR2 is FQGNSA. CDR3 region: CASSLASTGWGDYGYTF. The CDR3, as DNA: TGTGCCAGCAGCTTAGCTTCGACAGGATGGGGAGACTATGGCTACACCTTC.

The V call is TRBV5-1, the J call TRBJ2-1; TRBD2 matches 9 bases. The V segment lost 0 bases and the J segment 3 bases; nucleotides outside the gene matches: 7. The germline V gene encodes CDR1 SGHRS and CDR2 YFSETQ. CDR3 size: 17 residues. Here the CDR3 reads CASSLAGSGRFYNEQFF. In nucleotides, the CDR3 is TGCGCCAGCAGCTTGGCCGGCAGCGGGAGGTTCTACAATGAGCAGTTCTTC.

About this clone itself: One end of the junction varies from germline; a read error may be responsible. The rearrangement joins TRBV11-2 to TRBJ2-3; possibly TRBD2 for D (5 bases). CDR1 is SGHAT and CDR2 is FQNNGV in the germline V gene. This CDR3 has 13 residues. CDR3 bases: TGTGCCAGCAGCCTAGAGCGGTCGGCCACGCAGTATTTT. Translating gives CASSLERSATQYF.

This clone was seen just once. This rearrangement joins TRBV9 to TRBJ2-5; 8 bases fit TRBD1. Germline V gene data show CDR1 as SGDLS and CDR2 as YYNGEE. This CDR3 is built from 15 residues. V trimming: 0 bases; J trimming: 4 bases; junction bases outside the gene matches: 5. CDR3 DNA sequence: TGTGCCAGCAGCGTAGGACAGGGGCGAGGAGAGACCCAGTACTTC. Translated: CASSVGQGRGETQYF.

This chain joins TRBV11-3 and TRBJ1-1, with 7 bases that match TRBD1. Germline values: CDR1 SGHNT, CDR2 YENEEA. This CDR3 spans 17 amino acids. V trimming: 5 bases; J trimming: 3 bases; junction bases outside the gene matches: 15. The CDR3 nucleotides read TGTGCCAGCAGCCACAGACAGGGCGGATTGAGTTACACTGAAGCTTTCTTT. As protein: CASSHRQGGLSYTEAFF.

DNA for the CDR3: TGTGCCAGCAGCACCCGGACTAGCGCGAATCAGCAGTTCTTC. It is translated as CASSTRTSANQQFF. This chain connects TRBV9 to TRBJ2-1, with 9 bases that match TRBD2. The V and J ends lost 4 bases and 11 bases, in that order; junction bases with no gene match: 10. The CDR3 sequence is 14 residues long. Germline assignment: CDR1 SGDLS and CDR2 YYNGEE.

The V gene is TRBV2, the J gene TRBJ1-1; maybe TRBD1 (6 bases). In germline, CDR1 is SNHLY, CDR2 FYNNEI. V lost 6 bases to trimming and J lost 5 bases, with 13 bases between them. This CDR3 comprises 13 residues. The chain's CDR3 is CASRYRDRTEAFF. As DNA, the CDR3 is TGTGCCAGCAGGTACAGGGATCGGACTGAAGCTTTCTTT.

The CDR3 spells CASSETGGDYNEQFF. The CDR3 coding sequence is TGTGCCAGCAGCGAGACAGGGGGCGACTACAATGAGCAGTTCTTC. This chain links TRBV7-2 with TRBJ2-1, with TRBD1 matching over 10 bases. The CDR3 is 15 residues long. J was trimmed by 3 bases and V by 5 bases; bases with no gene match: 4. Germline V gives CDR1 SGHTA, CDR2 FQGNSA.

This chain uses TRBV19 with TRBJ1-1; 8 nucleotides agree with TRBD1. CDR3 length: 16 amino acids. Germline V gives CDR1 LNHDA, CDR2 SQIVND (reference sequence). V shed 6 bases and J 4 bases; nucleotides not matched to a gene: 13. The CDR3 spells CASSGPGGAIGTEAFF. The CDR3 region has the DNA TGTGCCAGTAGCGGACCAGGGGGCGCGATAGGCACTGAAGCTTTCTTT.

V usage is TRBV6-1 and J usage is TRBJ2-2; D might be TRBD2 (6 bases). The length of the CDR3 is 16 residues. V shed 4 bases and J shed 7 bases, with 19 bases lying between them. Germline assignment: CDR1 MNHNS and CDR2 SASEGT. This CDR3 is CASSGIVAGRGGELFF. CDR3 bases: TGTGCCAGCAGTGGAATCGTCGCGGGAAGGGGCGGGGAGCTGTTTTTT.